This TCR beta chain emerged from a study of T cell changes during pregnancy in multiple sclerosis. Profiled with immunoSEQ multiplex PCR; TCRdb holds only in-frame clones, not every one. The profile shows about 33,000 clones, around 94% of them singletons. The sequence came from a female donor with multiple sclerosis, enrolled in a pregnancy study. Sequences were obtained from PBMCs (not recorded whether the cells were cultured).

As DNA, the CDR3 is TGTGCCAGCGGAGGATACAAGCGGGACGCAAAGTACGAGCAGTACTTC. It yields the protein CASGGYKRDAKYEQYF. The gene calls are TRBV6-6 and TRBJ2-7; 7 nucleotides align to TRBD2. CDR1 and CDR2 (germline): MNHNY, SVGAGI (reference sequence). The CDR3 loop spans 16 amino acids. V dropped 8 bases and J dropped 4; count of bases not matched to a gene: 17.